The sequence of this TCR beta chain was determined in a study of response to subunit inactivated influenza vaccine. Study results and limitations: Authors proposed each seasonal influenza vaccination draws in few new T cells.

The CDR3 is 15 residues long. Germline V CDR1 and CDR2: MNHNS, SASEGT. V shed 7 bases and J shed 4 bases, with 17 bases lying between them. Each CDR3 protein gets one entry after TCRdb re-called the RT-PCR reads with MiXCR. Here the sample spans approximately 300,000 distinct CDR3 sequences, roughly 22% being singletons. This clonotype was observed a few times. Its antigen is currently unknown. The sample was PBMCs from blood, taken about 19 months after vaccination. This TCR came from a man between 50 and 75 years old who received an inactivated influenza vaccine. The J gene is TRBJ1-5, the V gene TRBV6-1; D gene unclear. CDR3 sequence reads: CASKRDPVWNQPQHF. The CDR3 DNA reads as TGTGCCAGCAAGCGAGACCCGGTTTGGAATCAGCCCCAGCATTTT.